The clone carrying this T cell receptor beta chain appeared a single time. The target antigen is unknown. Germline trimming cut 4 bases from V and 5 bases from J; bases unmatched to any gene: 7. The germline V gene encodes CDR1 SGHTA and CDR2 FQGNSA. This CDR3 region has 15 residues. The entry originates in a study of CD4+ T cells in melanoma. Study-wide findings and caveats: In melanoma, neoantigen-specific CD4+ T cells reportedly differed in differentiation state. A reported correlation linked neoantigen-specific CD4+ T cells to CD8+, macrophage and B cell function.

Method: immunoSEQ multiplex PCR; TCRdb's copy keeps in-frame clones and lacks some. The data show about 11,000 clones, roughly two thirds seen once. The specimen sequenced was cells from a culture (not recorded whether cultured in vitro). The clonotype comes from a human donor with melanoma. V gene TRBV7-2 combines with J gene TRBJ2-3; TRBD1 aligns across 9 bases. In DNA, the CDR3 is TGTGCCAGCAGCTCCTACAGGGGGCGTGGAGATACGCAGTATTTT. Amino acids: CASSSYRGRGDTQYF.